A selection of T cell receptor beta chains follows, all from one sample in a study of vaccination effects on CD4 cells after COVID-19. What these receptors recognize is not known. Profiling relied on immunoSEQ multiplex PCR, and the TCRdb table lists in-frame clones only, not all of them. The table includes nearly 45,000 clones, approximately 77% detected once. The source was CD4+ T cells from PBMCs cultured without peptide, collected after COVID-19 vaccination. These receptors were taken from a human donor who received a COVID-19 vaccine. CDR3s include the opening cysteine and the closing phenylalanine or tryptophan. D genes are given only for firm matches. The size of a clone is reported for some rows only, either as once, few or many, or as a class for expanded clones.

TRBV5-1,TRBD1,TRBJ2-7,-,TGCGCCAGCAGCTTGGCCCGCCCAGGGGGCCAGTACGAGCAGTACTTC,CASSLARPGGQYEQYF
TRBV6-5,-,TRBJ1-4,-,TGTGCCAGCAGACCTGGACAGTTCAATGAAAAACTGTTTTTT,CASRPGQFNEKLFF
TRBV6-1,TRBD1,TRBJ1-3,-,TGTGCCAGCAGTGAAACAGGGGGCCCTGGAAACACCATATATTTT,CASSETGGPGNTIYF
TRBV6-5,-,TRBJ2-2,-,TGTGCCAGCAACTCACTCACGGCCGGGGAGCTGTTTTTT,CASNSLTAGELFF
TRBV2,-,TRBJ2-7,-,TGTGCCAGCACAGATCCCGGGACGCCTTCTAAAAAGCAGTACTTC,CASTDPGTPSKKQYF
TRBV7-2,-,TRBJ2-7,-,TGTGCCAGCAGCTTAATTCTCGAGCAGTACTTC,CASSLILEQYF
TRBV7-8,TRBD1,TRBJ1-1,-,TGTGCCAGCAGCTGGCCGGGGACAGGGACTGAAGCTTTCTTT,CASSWPGTGTEAFF
TRBV7-7,TRBD2,TRBJ2-5,-,TGTGCCAGCAGCTTAGGAGGGGCAGCGGGAGCCGGGGAGACCCAGTACTTC,CASSLGGAAGAGETQYF
TRBV29-1,-,TRBJ2-7,-,TGCAGCGGACTCACGGATCTCTCCTACGAGCAGTACTTC,CSGLTDLSYEQYF
TRBV5-1,TRBD1,TRBJ2-3,-,TGCGCCAGCAGCAAAGACAGGGGGCTGGCAGATACGCAGTATTTT,CASSKDRGLADTQYF
TRBV5-4,-,TRBJ2-2,-,TGTGCCAGCAGCTTGGCCGGGGGTGGCTCGCCCGGGGAGCTGTTTTTT,CASSLAGGGSPGELFF
TRBV6-5,-,TRBJ2-2,-,TGTGCCAGCAGCAGTTTCGGGGAGCTGTTTTTT,CASSSFGELFF
TRBV29-1,-,TRBJ2-7,-,TGCAGCGTTAGGCCGCCCGCCTACGAGCAGTACTTC,CSVRPPAYEQYF
TRBV5-8,-,TRBJ2-7,-,TGTGCCAGCAGCATGGGACGTTACTACGAGCAGTACTTC,CASSMGRYYEQYF
TRBV19,TRBD1,TRBJ1-2,-,TGTGCCAGTAGCTCAGACCCGGGACAGAGTACCTATGGCTACACCTTC,CASSSDPGQSTYGYTF
TRBV27,TRBD2,TRBJ2-1,-,TGTGCCAGCAGTTTCCGTACTAGCGGGGGACGTGAGCAGTTCTTC,CASSFRTSGGREQFF
TRBV24-1,-,TRBJ2-1,-,TGTGCCACCAGTGGCATAGACTTCCATGAGCAGTTCTTC,CATSGIDFHEQFF
TRBV19,-,TRBJ1-2,-,TGTGCCAGTAGTCCAGATGGAGGGTATGGCTACACCTTC,CASSPDGGYGYTF
TRBV3-1/TRBV3-2,-,TRBJ1-1,once,TGTGCCAGCAGCCAAGCCACAGGCATGAACACTGAAGCTTTCTTT,CASSQATGMNTEAFF
TRBV2,-,TRBJ1-4,-,TGTGCCAGCACCCTCACGGGGGGTGAAAAACTGTTTTTT,CASTLTGGEKLFF
TRBV19,-,TRBJ1-1,-,TGTGCCAGTAGTATATTCCCCCCCCGGATGAACACTGAAGCTTTCTTT,CASSIFPPRMNTEAFF
TRBV5-4,TRBD1,TRBJ2-1,-,TGTGCCAGCAGCTCTCCGGGACAGGGATACAATGAGCAGTTCTTC,CASSSPGQGYNEQFF
TRBV7-2,-,TRBJ2-3,-,TGTGCCAGCAGCCCCTTAACGACAGACACAGATACGCAGTATTTT,CASSPLTTDTDTQYF
TRBV7-6,TRBD2,TRBJ2-1,once,TGTGCCAGCAGCTTATCTCAAACGGGGGGGAATGAGCAGTTCTTC,CASSLSQTGGNEQFF
TRBV6-2/TRBV6-3,TRBD2,TRBJ2-3,-,TGTGCCAGCAGCTCCCTAACGGGAGGGCGTACAGATACGCAGTATTTT,CASSSLTGGRTDTQYF
TRBV27,-,TRBJ1-6,-,TGTGCCAGCAGTCTCCTTCCCCCCTCGGGACGAGAATCACCCCTCCACTTT,CASSLLPPSGRESPLHF
TRBV6-1,-,TRBJ1-6,-,TGTGCCAGCAGTGATCTGACAGAGAATTCACCCCTCCACTTT,CASSDLTENSPLHF
TRBV19,-,TRBJ1-3,few,TGTGCCAGTAGCCAGGGCGTCCGGGGAAACACCATATATTTT,CASSQGVRGNTIYF
TRBV5-4,-,TRBJ2-3,-,TGTGCCAGCAGCCAGACAGGATTAGATACGCAGTATTTT,CASSQTGLDTQYF
TRBV11-3,-,TRBJ1-1,-,TGTGCCAGCAGCCCTATGGGGGCTAACACTGAAGCTTTCTTT,CASSPMGANTEAFF
TRBV5-1,-,TRBJ1-1,-,TGCGCCAGCAGCTTGGTTCCCGTTAGAGCAGGGGATAACACTGAAGCTTTCTTT,CASSLVPVRAGDNTEAFF
TRBV30,-,TRBJ1-2,-,TGTGCCTGGAAGTCCCCAGGGGCGAGGGGCTACACCTTC,CAWKSPGARGYTF
TRBV10-3,TRBD2,TRBJ2-3,-,TGTGCCATCAGAGGGACTAGCGGGAGGGCTACGCAGTATTTT,CAIRGTSGRATQYF
TRBV3-1/TRBV3-2,TRBD2,TRBJ2-7,few,TGTGCCAGCAGCCGAGGAGCGGGAGGTGGGTACGAGCAGTACTTC,CASSRGAGGGYEQYF